This paragraph reports one T cell receptor beta chain. What it binds is unknown. The sample originates from a study of T-cell memory formation after mild COVID-19. Study findings and constraints: Later expanders leaned toward CD4+, whereas clones contracting from day 15 to 85 were balanced CD4/CD8.

Germline V gives CDR1 MNHEY, CDR2 SVGAGI. This CDR3 has 11 amino acids. The V gene lost 1 base and the J gene lost 4 bases, with 1 base spanning the gap. TCRdb reprocessed the 5' RACE reads via MiXCR and lists one record per CDR3 protein. The table records approximately 400,000 distinct CDR3 sequences, approximately 19% of them present only once. The V gene is TRBV6-5, the J gene TRBJ2-5; D unresolved. The sequencing sample was made of PBMCs or a T cell subset sorted from them (not recorded which). The receptor's source is a man aged 18 to 30 who had mild COVID-19 (a few samples of this study predate the infection). Cell type and time point are not known. CDR3 in amino acids: CASSYLETQYF. CDR3 nucleotide sequence: TGTGCCAGCAGTTACTTAGAGACCCAGTACTTC.